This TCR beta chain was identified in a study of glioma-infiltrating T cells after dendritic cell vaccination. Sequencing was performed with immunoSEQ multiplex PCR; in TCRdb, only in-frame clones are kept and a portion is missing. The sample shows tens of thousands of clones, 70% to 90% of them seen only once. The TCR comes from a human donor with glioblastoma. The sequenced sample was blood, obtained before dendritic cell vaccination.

In DNA form, the CDR3 reads TGCAGCGTCGAAACCGGGACAGGACGGTACGAGCAGTACTTC. Translated: CSVETGTGRYEQYF. This sequence joins TRBV29-1 and TRBJ2-7, with 8 bases that match TRBD1. This CDR3 spans 14 amino acids. CDR1 is SQVTM and CDR2 is ANQGSEA in the germline V gene. V shed 6 bases, J shed 4 bases, and the junction held 11 bases outside the gene matches.